A selection of T cell receptor beta chains follows, all from one sample in a study of blood T cell repertoires in COVID-19. The protocol was immunoSEQ multiplex PCR, while the TCRdb copy is restricted to in-frame clones and leaves out a portion. The table lists 250,000 to 300,000 clones, more than 80% of them singletons. The specimen sequenced was peripheral blood. The receptors were sampled from a middle-aged woman with acute or convalescent COVID-19. CDR3s include the opening cysteine and the closing phenylalanine or tryptophan. D genes are given only for firm matches. Part of the rows lack a size; the others show once, few, many or a class for expanded clones.

cdr3_nt cdr3_aa cdr3_length d_call j_call v_call clone_size
TGTGCCAGCAGCCCCAGACTTAGGGGAGGTGGCTACACCTTC CASSPRLRGGGYTF 14 . TRBJ1-2 TRBV11-2 .
TGTGCCAGCAGGTCTAGGGGGAACACCGGGGAGCTGTTTTTT CASRSRGNTGELFF 14 . TRBJ2-2 TRBV6-6 .
TGTGCCACCTCCCCGGAGCCCCGAGGAGTCTACACCTTC CATSPEPRGVYTF 13 . TRBJ1-2 TRBV6-4 .
TGTGCCAGCAGCGCCGACAGGGGGCCTGAAGCTTTCTTT CASSADRGPEAFF 13 TRBD1 TRBJ1-1 TRBV9 .
TGTGCCAGCAGCTTAGACAGATATGGCTACACCTTC CASSLDRYGYTF 12 . TRBJ1-2 TRBV11-2 .
TGCGCCAGCAGCTTGTCAACTGGGGCCAACGTCCTGACTTTC CASSLSTGANVLTF 14 . TRBJ2-6 TRBV5-1 once
TGTGCCACCAGTGATTTTGGGGCCGGGGAGACCCAGTACTTC CATSDFGAGETQYF 14 . TRBJ2-5 TRBV24-1 .
TGTGCCACCGCAACGGGTCGTTCCTACAATGAGCAGTTCTTC CATATGRSYNEQFF 14 . TRBJ2-1 TRBV19 .
TGTGCCATCAGTGAACAGGGGGACTATGGCTACACCTTC CAISEQGDYGYTF 13 TRBD1 TRBJ1-2 TRBV10-3 .
TGTGCCAGCAGAGGACAGTTCAACACTGAAGCTTTCTTT CASRGQFNTEAFF 13 . TRBJ1-1 TRBV2 .
TGTGCCAGCATGGACAGGGGGACCGGGGAGCTGTTTTTT CASMDRGTGELFF 13 TRBD1 TRBJ2-2 TRBV6-5 .
TGTGCCAGCAGTTACTCCGATCCGGGGAGCGGAAACACCATATATTTT CASSYSDPGSGNTIYF 16 . TRBJ1-3 TRBV6-5 few
TGTGCCAGCAGTTACAGCGCCCTCACAGGGGAAGATGGCTACACCTTC CASSYSALTGEDGYTF 16 TRBD1 TRBJ1-2 TRBV6-5 few
TGTGCCAGCAGCGTAGGACCGACGGGGGGGGGAAACACCATATATTTT CASSVGPTGGGNTIYF 16 . TRBJ1-3 TRBV5-4 .
TGTGCCAGCAGCCCGGGACAGGGGGCAGATACGCAGTATTTT CASSPGQGADTQYF 14 TRBD1 TRBJ2-3 TRBV6-5 .
TGCGCCACTTCTAGGGGGCTGGAGGAGACCCAGTACTTC CATSRGLEETQYF 13 TRBD1 TRBJ2-5 TRBV5-1 .
TGTGCCAGTAGTACCGGTCCGCGGGGAAATTCACCCCTCCACTTT CASSTGPRGNSPLHF 15 . TRBJ1-6 TRBV19 .
TGTGCCACAATGCGGAGGTTGGATGAAAAACTGTTTTTT CATMRRLDEKLFF 13 . TRBJ1-4 TRBV2 .
TGCGCCAGCAGCTTGACTAGCGGGGGGCATGAGCAGTTCTTC CASSLTSGGHEQFF 14 TRBD2 TRBJ2-1 TRBV5-1 once
TGTGCCATCAGTGAGCGGGACAGGGGGGCCCCTGAAGCTTTCTTT CAISERDRGAPEAFF 15 TRBD1 TRBJ1-1 TRBV10-3 few
TGTGCCTGGGCTAGACTGGACCGGGGGGCCCAGTACTTC CAWARLDRGAQYF 13 TRBD2 TRBJ2-5 TRBV30 once
TGTGCCAGTAGTATAGGGCAGCGGCAAGAGACCCAGTACTTC CASSIGQRQETQYF 14 . TRBJ2-5 TRBV19 .